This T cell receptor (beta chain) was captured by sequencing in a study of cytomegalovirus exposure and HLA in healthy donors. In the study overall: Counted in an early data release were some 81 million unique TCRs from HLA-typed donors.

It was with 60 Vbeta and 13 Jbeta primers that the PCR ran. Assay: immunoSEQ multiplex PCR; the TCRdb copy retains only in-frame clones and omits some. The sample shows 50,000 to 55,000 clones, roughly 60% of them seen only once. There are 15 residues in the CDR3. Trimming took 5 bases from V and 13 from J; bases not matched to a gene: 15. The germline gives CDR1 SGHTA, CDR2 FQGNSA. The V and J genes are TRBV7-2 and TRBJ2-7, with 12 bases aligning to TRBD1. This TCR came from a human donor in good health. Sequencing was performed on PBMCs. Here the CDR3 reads CASSPERGTGGAEYF. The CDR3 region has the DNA TGTGCCAGCAGCCCGGAGCGCGGGACAGGGGGCGCGGAATACTTC.